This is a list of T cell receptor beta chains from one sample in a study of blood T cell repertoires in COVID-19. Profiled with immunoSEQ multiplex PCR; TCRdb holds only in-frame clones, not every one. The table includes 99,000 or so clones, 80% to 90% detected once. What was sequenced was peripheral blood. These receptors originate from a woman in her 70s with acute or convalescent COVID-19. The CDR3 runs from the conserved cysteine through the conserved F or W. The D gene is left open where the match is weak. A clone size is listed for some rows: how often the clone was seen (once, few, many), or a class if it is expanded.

CDR3aa: CASSLPAQGRNTGELFF; CDR3nt: TGTGCCAGCAGCCTCCCCGCCCAGGGCAGGAACACCGGGGAGCTGTTTTTT; d_gene: -; j_gene: TRBJ2-2; abundance: few; v_gene: TRBV21-1
CDR3aa: CAIRQEGGELFF; CDR3nt: TGTGCCATCAGGCAGGAAGGCGGGGAGCTGTTTTTT; d_gene: -; j_gene: TRBJ2-2; abundance: -; v_gene: TRBV10-3
CDR3aa: CASNRGRTGELFF; CDR3nt: TGTGCCAGTAATAGGGGGCGGACCGGGGAGCTGTTTTTT; d_gene: TRBD1; j_gene: TRBJ2-2; abundance: -; v_gene: TRBV19
CDR3aa: CAWGTGQALTNEKLFF; CDR3nt: TGTGCCTGGGGCACAGGACAGGCATTAACTAATGAAAAACTGTTTTTT; d_gene: TRBD1; j_gene: TRBJ1-4; abundance: -; v_gene: TRBV30
CDR3aa: CASSLGGGSSYGYTF; CDR3nt: TGTGCCAGCAGCTTGGGAGGGGGTTCTAGCTATGGCTACACCTTC; d_gene: -; j_gene: TRBJ1-2; abundance: few; v_gene: TRBV5-5
CDR3aa: CASSISGGRVQPQHF; CDR3nt: TGTGCCAGTAGTATCTCAGGGGGTCGGGTTCAGCCCCAGCATTTT; d_gene: TRBD1; j_gene: TRBJ1-5; abundance: -; v_gene: TRBV19
CDR3aa: CASKGRTGDNEQFF; CDR3nt: TGTGCCAGTAAGGGCCGGACAGGAGACAATGAGCAGTTCTTC; d_gene: TRBD1; j_gene: TRBJ2-1; abundance: few; v_gene: TRBV19
CDR3aa: CASSPRGQGESGYTF; CDR3nt: TGTGCCAGCTCACCCCGCGGACAGGGCGAGTCTGGCTACACCTTC; d_gene: TRBD1; j_gene: TRBJ1-2; abundance: -; v_gene: TRBV18
CDR3aa: CASSQVAAPGNTIYF; CDR3nt: TGTGCCAGCAGCCAAGTTGCGGCGCCTGGAAACACCATATATTTT; d_gene: -; j_gene: TRBJ1-3; abundance: few; v_gene: TRBV3-1/TRBV3-2
CDR3aa: CASTDETGNQPQHF; CDR3nt: TGTGCCAGTACGGATGAGACCGGGAATCAGCCCCAGCATTTT; d_gene: -; j_gene: TRBJ1-5; abundance: -; v_gene: TRBV19
CDR3aa: CASSPGLAGGPYNEQFF; CDR3nt: TGTGCCAGCAGCCCAGGACTAGCGGGGGGGCCCTACAATGAGCAGTTCTTC; d_gene: TRBD2; j_gene: TRBJ2-1; abundance: -; v_gene: TRBV5-4
CDR3aa: CASSEPGTGGNGYTF; CDR3nt: TGTGCCAGCAGTGAACCCGGGACAGGGGGCAATGGCTACACCTTC; d_gene: TRBD1; j_gene: TRBJ1-2; abundance: once; v_gene: TRBV25-1
CDR3aa: CASRTGFGNTIYF; CDR3nt: TGTGCCAGCAGGACAGGGTTCGGAAACACCATATATTTT; d_gene: TRBD1; j_gene: TRBJ1-3; abundance: -; v_gene: TRBV2
CDR3aa: CASSQDIYDSPLHF; CDR3nt: TGCGCCAGCAGCCAAGATATCTACGATTCACCCCTCCACTTT; d_gene: -; j_gene: TRBJ1-6; abundance: -; v_gene: TRBV4-3
CDR3aa: CASSFSAAEQFF; CDR3nt: TGCGCCAGCAGCTTTTCCGCGGCGGAGCAGTTCTTC; d_gene: -; j_gene: TRBJ2-1; abundance: -; v_gene: TRBV5-1
CDR3aa: CASSLSGQGNTEAFF; CDR3nt: TGCGCCAGCAGCCTTAGCGGACAGGGGAACACTGAAGCTTTCTTT; d_gene: TRBD1; j_gene: TRBJ1-1; abundance: few; v_gene: TRBV4-1
CDR3aa: CASSLSSGGAPKTQYF; CDR3nt: TGCGCCAGCAGCCTTTCTAGCGGGGGGGCCCCAAAGACCCAGTACTTC; d_gene: TRBD2; j_gene: TRBJ2-5; abundance: -; v_gene: TRBV5-1
CDR3aa: CASSQADRGREKLFF; CDR3nt: TGCGCCAGCAGCCAAGCAGACAGGGGGCGTGAAAAACTGTTTTTT; d_gene: TRBD1; j_gene: TRBJ1-4; abundance: -; v_gene: TRBV4-3
CDR3aa: CASSPAGTASYEQYF; CDR3nt: TGTGCCAGCAGCCCAGCCGGGACAGCTTCCTACGAGCAGTACTTC; d_gene: TRBD1; j_gene: TRBJ2-7; abundance: -; v_gene: TRBV27
CDR3aa: CASSYDGFRVAVGYTF; CDR3nt: TGTGCCAGCAGTTACGACGGGTTTCGGGTTGCAGTTGGCTACACCTTC; d_gene: -; j_gene: TRBJ1-2; abundance: -; v_gene: TRBV6-2/TRBV6-3
CDR3aa: CASSGQFATNEKLFF; CDR3nt: TGTGCCAGCAGCGGACAGTTTGCAACTAATGAAAAACTGTTTTTT; d_gene: -; j_gene: TRBJ1-4; abundance: few; v_gene: TRBV5-5
CDR3aa: CASSSSSTASNEQFF; CDR3nt: TGTGCCAGCAGCTCCTCCTCGACAGCGAGCAATGAGCAGTTCTTC; d_gene: -; j_gene: TRBJ2-1; abundance: -; v_gene: TRBV7-3
CDR3aa: CASRTTGSGPSPLHF; CDR3nt: TGTGCCAGTAGAACGACAGGGAGCGGTCCTTCACCCCTCCACTTT; d_gene: TRBD1; j_gene: TRBJ1-6; abundance: -; v_gene: TRBV19
CDR3aa: CASTEGTYGELFF; CDR3nt: TGTGCCAGCACTGAAGGGACATACGGGGAGCTGTTTTTT; d_gene: -; j_gene: TRBJ2-2; abundance: -; v_gene: TRBV6-1
CDR3aa: CASSAGLAGGLDEQYF; CDR3nt: TGTGCCAGCAGCGCAGGACTAGCGGGGGGGCTCGACGAGCAGTACTTC; d_gene: TRBD2; j_gene: TRBJ2-7; abundance: -; v_gene: TRBV9
CDR3aa: CASSQEPGTASYGYTF; CDR3nt: TGCGCCAGCAGCCAAGAACCGGGGACAGCTTCCTATGGCTACACCTTC; d_gene: TRBD1; j_gene: TRBJ1-2; abundance: -; v_gene: TRBV4-3
CDR3aa: CASSSPLQEQETQYF; CDR3nt: TGTGCCAGCAGTTCCCCTTTACAGGAACAAGAGACCCAGTACTTC; d_gene: -; j_gene: TRBJ2-5; abundance: -; v_gene: TRBV6-2/TRBV6-3
CDR3aa: CARLAGQGLTSGSRTGELFF; CDR3nt: TGCGCGAGACTGGCGGGACAGGGGTTGACTAGCGGGAGTCGCACCGGGGAGCTGTTTTTT; d_gene: TRBD2; j_gene: TRBJ2-2; abundance: -; v_gene: TRBV5-1
CDR3aa: CASPGVAGHEVNEQFF; CDR3nt: TGCGCCAGCCCCGGAGTAGCGGGACACGAGGTAAATGAGCAGTTCTTC; d_gene: TRBD2; j_gene: TRBJ2-1; abundance: -; v_gene: TRBV23-1